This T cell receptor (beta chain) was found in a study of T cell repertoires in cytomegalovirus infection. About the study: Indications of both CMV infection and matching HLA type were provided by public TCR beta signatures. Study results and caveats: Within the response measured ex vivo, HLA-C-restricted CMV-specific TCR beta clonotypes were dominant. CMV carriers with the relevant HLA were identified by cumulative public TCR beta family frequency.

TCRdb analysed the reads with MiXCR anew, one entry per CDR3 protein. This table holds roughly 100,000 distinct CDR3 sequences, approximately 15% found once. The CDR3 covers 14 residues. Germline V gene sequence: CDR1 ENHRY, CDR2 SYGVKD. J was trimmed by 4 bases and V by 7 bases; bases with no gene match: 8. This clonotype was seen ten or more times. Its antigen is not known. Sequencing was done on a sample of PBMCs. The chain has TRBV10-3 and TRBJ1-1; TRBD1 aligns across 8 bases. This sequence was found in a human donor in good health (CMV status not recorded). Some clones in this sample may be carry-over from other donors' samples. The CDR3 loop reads CAITVDRVGTEAFF. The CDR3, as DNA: TGTGCCATCACCGTGGACAGGGTAGGCACTGAAGCTTTCTTT.